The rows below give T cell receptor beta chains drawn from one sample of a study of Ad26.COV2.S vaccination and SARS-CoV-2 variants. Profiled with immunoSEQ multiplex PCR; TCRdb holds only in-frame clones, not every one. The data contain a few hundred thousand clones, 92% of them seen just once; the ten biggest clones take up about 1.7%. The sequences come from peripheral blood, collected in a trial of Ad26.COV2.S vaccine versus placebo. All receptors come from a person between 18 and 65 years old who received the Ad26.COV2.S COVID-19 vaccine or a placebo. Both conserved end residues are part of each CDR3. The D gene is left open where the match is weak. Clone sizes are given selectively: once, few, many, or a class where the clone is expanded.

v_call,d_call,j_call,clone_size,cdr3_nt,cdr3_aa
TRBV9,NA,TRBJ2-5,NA,TGTGCCAGCAGCGCGGGGGATGGAATGGAGACCCAGTACTTC,CASSAGDGMETQYF
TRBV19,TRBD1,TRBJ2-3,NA,TGTGCCAGTAGTATGGTAGGGACAGTCACAGATACGCAGTATTTT,CASSMVGTVTDTQYF
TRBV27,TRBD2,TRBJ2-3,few,TGTGCCAGCAGTTCACTAGCGGGGGGGCGTCGGGTTACGCAGTATTTT,CASSSLAGGRRVTQYF
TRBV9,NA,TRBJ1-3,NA,TGTGCCAGCACTGAGTCCGTTATTTCAGGAAACACCATATATTTT,CASTESVISGNTIYF
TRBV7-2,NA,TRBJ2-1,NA,TGTGCCAGCAGGGAAAGAGGGGGGGCGAATGAGCAGTTCTTC,CASRERGGANEQFF
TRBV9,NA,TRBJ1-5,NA,TGTGCCAGCAGCCCATCAAGCGGGAGCAATCAGCCCCAGCATTTT,CASSPSSGSNQPQHF
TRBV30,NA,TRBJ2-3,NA,TGTGCCTGGAGTCCCTCAATCACAGATACGCAGTATTTT,CAWSPSITDTQYF
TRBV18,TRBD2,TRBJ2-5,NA,TGTGCCAGCTCACCACCGATCAAGAGCGGGGGGGAACAAGAGACCCAGTACTTC,CASSPPIKSGGEQETQYF
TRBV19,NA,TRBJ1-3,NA,TGTGCCAGTAGTTCGGTAGGAGCTGGAAACACCATATATTTT,CASSSVGAGNTIYF
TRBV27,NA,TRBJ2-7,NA,TGTGCCAGCAGTTATCTGGGACTTCCCGAGCAGTACTTC,CASSYLGLPEQYF
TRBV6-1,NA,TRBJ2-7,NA,TGTGCCAGCAGTGAAGACCGGGGGTCCTCCTACGAGCAGTACTTC,CASSEDRGSSYEQYF
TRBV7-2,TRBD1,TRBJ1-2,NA,TGTGCCAGCAGCTTAGGGGGGACAGGGACTATCTATGGCTACACCTTC,CASSLGGTGTIYGYTF
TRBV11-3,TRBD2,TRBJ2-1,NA,TGTGCCAGCAGCCCCTCCCCATCTAGCGGCGAGCAGTTCTTC,CASSPSPSSGEQFF
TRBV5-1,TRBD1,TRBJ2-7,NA,TGCGCCAGCAGCCCCTGGGACAGGGCTAACCCCACCGACCCTTACGAGCAGTACTTC,CASSPWDRANPTDPYEQYF
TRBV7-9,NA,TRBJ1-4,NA,TGTGCCAGCAGCTTACCTTACTTGGGGGTCCCTTCGGAAAAACTGTTTTTT,CASSLPYLGVPSEKLFF
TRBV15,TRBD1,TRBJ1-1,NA,TGTGCCACCAGCAGAGCCCCGGACAGGGTGGGGACTGAAGCTTTCTTT,CATSRAPDRVGTEAFF
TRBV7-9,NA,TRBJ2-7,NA,TGTGCCAGCAGCCCCGGGGGAAGACTTGAGCAGTACTTC,CASSPGGRLEQYF
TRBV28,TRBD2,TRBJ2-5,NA,TGTGCCAGCTCACCGTACCAGTTTATCCCTAGCGGGGGGGCCAGGGAGACCCAGTACTTC,CASSPYQFIPSGGARETQYF
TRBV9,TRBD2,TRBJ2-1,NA,TGTGCCAGCAGCCCTGGAGTAGCGGGGGCCGTGGATGAGCAGTTCTTC,CASSPGVAGAVDEQFF
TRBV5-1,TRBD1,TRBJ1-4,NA,TGCGCCAGCAGCTCACGCCAGGGGGCAGGGGAAAAACTGTTTTTT,CASSSRQGAGEKLFF
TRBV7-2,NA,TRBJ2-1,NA,TGTGCCAGCAGCTTTACACCTAGCTCCTACAATGAGCAGTTCTTC,CASSFTPSSYNEQFF
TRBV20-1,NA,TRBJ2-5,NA,TGCAGTGCTAGTCGTGCTTGGCTCTCAGGTGGGGAGACCCAGTACTTC,CSASRAWLSGGETQYF
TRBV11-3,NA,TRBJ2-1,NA,TGTGCCAGCAGGGGCGGCAGCAATGAGCAGTTCTTC,CASRGGSNEQFF
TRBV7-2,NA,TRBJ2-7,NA,TGTGCCAGCAGCCCCCGGGTGGTCCTGAGGGAGCAGTACTTC,CASSPRVVLREQYF
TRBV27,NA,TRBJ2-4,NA,TGTGCCAGCAGCCCGGGACTTCCCAAAAACATTCAGTACTTC,CASSPGLPKNIQYF
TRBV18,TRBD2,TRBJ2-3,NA,TGTGCCAGCTCACCGGGACTATCGCCTGATACGCAGTATTTT,CASSPGLSPDTQYF
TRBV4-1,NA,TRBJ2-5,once,TGCGCCAGCAGCCAATTTAAATTGGGGACCGGGGAGACCCAGTACTTC,CASSQFKLGTGETQYF
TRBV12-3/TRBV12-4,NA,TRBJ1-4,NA,TGTGCCAGCAGTCCCGACCGGCGGGAAAAACTGTTTTTT,CASSPDRREKLFF
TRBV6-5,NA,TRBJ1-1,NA,TGTGCCAGCAGTTACGACACATTGAACACTGAAGCTTTCTTT,CASSYDTLNTEAFF
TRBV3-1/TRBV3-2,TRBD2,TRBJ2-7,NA,TGTGCCAGCAGCCGCGACAGCGGGAGCTCCTACGAGCAGTACTTC,CASSRDSGSSYEQYF
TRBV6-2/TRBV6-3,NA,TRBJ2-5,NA,TGTGCCAGCAGTTACGTGGGGGTGCTTGGGGAGACCCAGTACTTC,CASSYVGVLGETQYF
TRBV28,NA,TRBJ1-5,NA,TGTGCCAGCAGGCCGACAGATCTCGGTGACTGGCCAAGCAATCAGCCCCAGCATTTT,CASRPTDLGDWPSNQPQHF
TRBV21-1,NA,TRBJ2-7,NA,TGTGCCAGCAGCAACCCCCAAAACGGCCCCTACGAGCAGTACTTC,CASSNPQNGPYEQYF